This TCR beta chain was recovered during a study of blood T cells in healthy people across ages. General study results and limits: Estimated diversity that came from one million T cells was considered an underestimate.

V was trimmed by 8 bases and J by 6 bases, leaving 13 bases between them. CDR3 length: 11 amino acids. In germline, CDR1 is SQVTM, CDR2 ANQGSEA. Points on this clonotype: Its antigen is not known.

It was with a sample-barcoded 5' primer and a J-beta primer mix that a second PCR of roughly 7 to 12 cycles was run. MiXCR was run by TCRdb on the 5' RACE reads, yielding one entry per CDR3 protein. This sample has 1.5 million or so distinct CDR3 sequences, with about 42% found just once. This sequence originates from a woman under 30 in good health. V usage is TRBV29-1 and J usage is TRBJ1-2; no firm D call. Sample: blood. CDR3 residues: CSLGMVHGYTF. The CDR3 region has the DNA TGCAGCTTAGGAATGGTACATGGCTACACCTTC.